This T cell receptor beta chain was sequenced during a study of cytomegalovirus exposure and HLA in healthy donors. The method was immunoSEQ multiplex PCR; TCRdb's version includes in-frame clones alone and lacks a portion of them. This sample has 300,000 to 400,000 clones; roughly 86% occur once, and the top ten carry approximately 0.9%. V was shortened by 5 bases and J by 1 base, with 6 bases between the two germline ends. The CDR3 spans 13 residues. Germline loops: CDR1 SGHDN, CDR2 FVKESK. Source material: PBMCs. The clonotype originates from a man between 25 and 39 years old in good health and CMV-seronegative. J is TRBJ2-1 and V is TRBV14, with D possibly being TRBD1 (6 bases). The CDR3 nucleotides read TGTGCCAGCAGCGGACAGTCCTACAATGAGCAGTTCTTC. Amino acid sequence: CASSGQSYNEQFF.